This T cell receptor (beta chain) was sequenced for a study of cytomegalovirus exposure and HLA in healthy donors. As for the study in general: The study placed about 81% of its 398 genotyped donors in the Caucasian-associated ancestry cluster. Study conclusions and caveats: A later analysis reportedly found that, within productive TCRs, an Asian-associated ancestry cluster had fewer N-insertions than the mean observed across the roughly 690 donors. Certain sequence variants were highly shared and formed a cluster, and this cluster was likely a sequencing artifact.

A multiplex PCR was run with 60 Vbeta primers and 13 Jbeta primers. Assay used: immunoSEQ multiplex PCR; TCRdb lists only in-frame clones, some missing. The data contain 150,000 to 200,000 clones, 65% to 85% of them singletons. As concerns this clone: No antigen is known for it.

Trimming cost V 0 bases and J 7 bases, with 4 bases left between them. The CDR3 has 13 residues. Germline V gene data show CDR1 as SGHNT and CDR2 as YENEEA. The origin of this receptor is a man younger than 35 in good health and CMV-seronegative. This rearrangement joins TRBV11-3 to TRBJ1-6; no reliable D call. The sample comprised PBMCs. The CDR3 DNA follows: TGTGCCAGCAGCTTAGACCAGAATTCACCCCTCCACTTT. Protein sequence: CASSLDQNSPLHF.